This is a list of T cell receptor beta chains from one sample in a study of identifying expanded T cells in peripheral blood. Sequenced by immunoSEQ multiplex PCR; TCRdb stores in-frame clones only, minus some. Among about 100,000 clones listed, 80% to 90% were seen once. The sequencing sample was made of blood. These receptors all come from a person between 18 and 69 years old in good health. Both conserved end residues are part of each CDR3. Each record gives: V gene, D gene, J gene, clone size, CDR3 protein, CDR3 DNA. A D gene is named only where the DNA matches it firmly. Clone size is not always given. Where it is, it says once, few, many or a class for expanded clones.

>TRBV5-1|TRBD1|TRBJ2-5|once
CASSRDRQGETQYF
TGCGCCAGCAGCAGGGATCGACAGGGAGAGACCCAGTACTTC
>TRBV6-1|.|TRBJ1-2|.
CASSHLVGDGYTF
TGTGCCAGCAGCCACCTGGTGGGCGATGGCTACACCTTC
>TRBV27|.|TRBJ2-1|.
CASSQRVVWNEQFF
TGTGCCAGCAGTCAGCGGGTGGTGTGGAATGAGCAGTTCTTC
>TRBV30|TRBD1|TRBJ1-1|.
CAWRGQGVPNTEAFF
TGTGCCTGGAGGGGACAGGGGGTACCGAACACTGAAGCTTTCTTT
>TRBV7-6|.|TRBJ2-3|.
CASSLLGGFTDTQYF
TGTGCCAGCAGCTTATTAGGGGGGTTCACAGATACGCAGTATTTT
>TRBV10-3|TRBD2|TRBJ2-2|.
CAISGLAETGELFF
TGTGCCATCAGTGGTCTAGCGGAGACCGGGGAGCTGTTTTTT
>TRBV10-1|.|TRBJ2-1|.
CASSLGSSPYNEQFF
TGCGCCAGCAGTTTAGGTTCGTCTCCCTACAATGAGCAGTTCTTC
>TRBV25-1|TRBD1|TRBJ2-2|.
CASSGTGGSTGELFF
TGTGCCAGCAGCGGGACAGGGGGCTCTACCGGGGAGCTGTTTTTT
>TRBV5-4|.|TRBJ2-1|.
CASSLEGGSYNEQFF
TGTGCCAGCAGCTTGGAAGGGGGCTCCTACAATGAGCAGTTCTTC
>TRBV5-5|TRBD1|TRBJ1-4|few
CASSFPEGAGGALFF
TGTGCCAGCAGCTTCCCGGAGGGGGCGGGCGGTGCACTGTTTTTT
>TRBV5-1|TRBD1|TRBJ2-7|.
CASSLLLTGGAGHEQYF
TGCGCCAGCAGCTTGTTATTGACAGGGGGCGCGGGACACGAGCAGTACTTC
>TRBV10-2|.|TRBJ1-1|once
CASSAQVLMSAEAFF
TGCGCCAGCAGTGCCCAGGTTCTCATGTCGGCTGAAGCTTTCTTT
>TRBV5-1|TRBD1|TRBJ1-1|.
CASSPNDRDGLPEAFF
TGCGCCAGCAGCCCTAACGACAGGGATGGACTCCCTGAAGCTTTCTTT
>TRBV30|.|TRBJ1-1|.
CAWTAQGSPLGAFF
TGTGCCTGGACCGCGCAGGGGTCGCCCCTAGGAGCTTTCTTT
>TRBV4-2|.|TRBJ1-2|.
CASSQELQVTYYGYTF
TGTGCCAGCAGCCAAGAGCTCCAGGTTACGTACTATGGCTACACCTTC
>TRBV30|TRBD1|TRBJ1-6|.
CAWAGQGNSPLHF
TGTGCCTGGGCAGGACAGGGCAATTCACCCCTCCACTTT
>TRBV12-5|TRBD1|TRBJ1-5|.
CASGHGRGTGANQPQHF
TGTGCTAGTGGTCACGGTAGGGGGACAGGGGCCAATCAGCCCCAGCATTTT
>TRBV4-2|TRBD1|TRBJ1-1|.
CASSLNRQGATEAFF
TGTGCCAGCAGCCTCAACCGACAGGGGGCGACTGAAGCTTTCTTT
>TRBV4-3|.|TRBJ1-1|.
CASSQERGKEAFF
TGCGCCAGCAGCCAAGAAAGAGGGAAGGAAGCTTTCTTT
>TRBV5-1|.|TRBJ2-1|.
CASSLATGTYNEQFF
TGCGCCAGCAGCTTGGCTACGGGAACCTACAATGAGCAGTTCTTC
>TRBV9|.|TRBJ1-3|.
CASSVDEEVSGNTIYF
TGTGCCAGCAGCGTCGACGAGGAGGTATCTGGAAACACCATATATTTT
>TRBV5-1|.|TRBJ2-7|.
CASRPTTGSSYEQYF
TGCGCCAGCAGGCCGACTACAGGGAGCTCCTACGAGCAGTACTTC
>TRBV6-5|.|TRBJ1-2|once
CASSYSPGSYGYTF
TGTGCCAGCAGTTACTCGCCGGGAAGCTATGGCTACACCTTC
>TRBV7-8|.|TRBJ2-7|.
CASSLVSSGGAYEQYF
TGTGCCAGCAGCTTAGTGAGCTCAGGAGGGGCCTACGAGCAGTACTTC
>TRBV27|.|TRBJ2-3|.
CASRDVFSTDTQYF
TGTGCCAGCAGGGACGTCTTCAGCACAGATACGCAGTATTTT
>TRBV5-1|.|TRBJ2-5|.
CASSLVGGETQYF
TGCGCCAGCAGCTTGGTTGGGGGCGAGACCCAGTACTTC
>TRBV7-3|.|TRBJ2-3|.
CASSLKALGGQYF
TGTGCCAGCAGCTTAAAGGCACTTGGGGGGCAGTATTTT
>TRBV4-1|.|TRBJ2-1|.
CASSQGEGSINEQFF
TGCGCCAGCAGCCAAGGCGAAGGGTCGATCAATGAGCAGTTCTTC
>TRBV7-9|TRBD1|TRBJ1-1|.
CASTGQGAYTEAFF
TGTGCCAGCACAGGACAGGGGGCCTACACTGAAGCTTTCTTT
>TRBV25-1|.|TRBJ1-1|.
CASSDFRGAFF
TGTGCCAGCAGTGACTTTAGGGGAGCTTTCTTT
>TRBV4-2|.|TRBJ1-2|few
CASSQDRMGQRYGYTF
TGTGCCAGCAGCCAAGATAGGATGGGGCAGCGCTATGGCTACACCTTC
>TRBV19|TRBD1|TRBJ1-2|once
CASRQGQGGYGYTF
TGTGCCAGTAGGCAGGGACAGGGCGGCTATGGCTACACCTTC
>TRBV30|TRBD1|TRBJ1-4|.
CAWSVHPGQGHDILFF
TGTGCCTGGAGTGTTCACCCGGGACAGGGCCACGACATACTGTTTTTT
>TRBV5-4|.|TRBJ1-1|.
CASSHELGGNTEAFF
TGTGCCAGCAGTCACGAACTCGGGGGGAACACTGAAGCTTTCTTT
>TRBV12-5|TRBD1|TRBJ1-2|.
CASGLVRDRGTNYGYTF
TGTGCTAGTGGTTTGGTACGGGACAGGGGCACTAACTATGGCTACACCTTC
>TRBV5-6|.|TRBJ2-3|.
CASSRSLLENTQYF
TGTGCCAGCAGCCGTAGCCTATTAGAAAATACGCAGTATTTT
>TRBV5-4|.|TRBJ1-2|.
CASSVGPVFTF
TGTGCCAGCAGCGTGGGGCCGGTTTTCACCTTC
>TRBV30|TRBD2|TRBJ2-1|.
CAWLAGGPAEQFF
TGTGCCTGGCTAGCGGGGGGACCTGCGGAGCAGTTCTTC
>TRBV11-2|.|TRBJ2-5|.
CASSHTELRGMRFQETQYF
TGTGCCAGCAGCCATACCGAACTCAGAGGGATGAGGTTCCAAGAGACCCAGTACTTC
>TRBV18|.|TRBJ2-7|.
CASSPQRRGEYNYEQYF
TGTGCCAGCTCACCACAGCGTAGAGGGGAGTATAACTACGAGCAGTACTTC
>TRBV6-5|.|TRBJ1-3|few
CASHRGRSGNTIYF
TGTGCCAGTCACAGAGGCCGCTCTGGAAACACCATATATTTT
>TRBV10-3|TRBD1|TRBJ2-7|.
CAISDGQGGEQYF
TGTGCCATCAGTGATGGACAGGGGGGCGAGCAGTACTTC
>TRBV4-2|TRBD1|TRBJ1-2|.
CASSQTADRGRGYTF
TGTGCCAGCAGCCAAACCGCCGACAGGGGGCGGGGCTACACCTTC
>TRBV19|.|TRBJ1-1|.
CASSLQNTEAFF
TGTGCCAGTAGTCTGCAGAACACTGAAGCTTTCTTT
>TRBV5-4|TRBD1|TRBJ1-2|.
CASSLGDRGLDGYTF
TGTGCCAGCAGCTTGGGAGACAGGGGGTTAGATGGCTACACCTTC
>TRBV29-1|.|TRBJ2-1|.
CSVDYGNNEQFF
TGCAGCGTTGACTACGGGAACAATGAGCAGTTCTTC
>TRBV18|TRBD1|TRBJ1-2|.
CASSSGTGRQGYGYTF
TGTGCCAGCTCGTCCGGGACAGGGCGCCAGGGCTATGGCTACACCTTC
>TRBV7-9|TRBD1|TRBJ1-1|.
CASSLMGQSTEAFF
TGTGCCAGCAGCTTAATGGGACAGAGTACTGAAGCTTTCTTT
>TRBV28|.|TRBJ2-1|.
CASSSGQHNEQFF
TGTGCCAGCAGTTCTGGACAGCACAATGAGCAGTTCTTC
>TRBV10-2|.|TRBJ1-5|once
CASSSPSGVNQPQHF
TGCGCCAGCAGTTCCCCTTCGGGGGTTAATCAGCCCCAGCATTTT
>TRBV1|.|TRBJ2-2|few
CTSSQGYVGLNTGELFF
TGCACCAGCAGCCAAGGTTATGTCGGCCTCAACACCGGGGAGCTGTTTTTT
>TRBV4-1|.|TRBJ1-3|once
CASSEGRGLGGNSGNTIYF
TGCGCCAGCAGTGAGGGTAGAGGGCTGGGCGGAAACTCTGGAAACACCATATATTTT
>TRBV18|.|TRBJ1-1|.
CASSPPKINTEAFF
TGTGCCAGCTCACCACCAAAGATAAACACTGAAGCTTTCTTT
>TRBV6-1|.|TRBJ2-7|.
CASTPSSAFSYEQYF
TGTGCCAGCACCCCTAGCAGTGCCTTCTCCTACGAGCAGTACTTC
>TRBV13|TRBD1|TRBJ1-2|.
CASSLPGQGFGYTF
TGTGCCAGCAGCTTACCGGGACAGGGGTTTGGCTACACCTTC
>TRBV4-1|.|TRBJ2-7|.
CASSQDGQEYREQYF
TGCGCCAGCAGCCAAGATGGCCAAGAGTACCGCGAGCAGTACTTC